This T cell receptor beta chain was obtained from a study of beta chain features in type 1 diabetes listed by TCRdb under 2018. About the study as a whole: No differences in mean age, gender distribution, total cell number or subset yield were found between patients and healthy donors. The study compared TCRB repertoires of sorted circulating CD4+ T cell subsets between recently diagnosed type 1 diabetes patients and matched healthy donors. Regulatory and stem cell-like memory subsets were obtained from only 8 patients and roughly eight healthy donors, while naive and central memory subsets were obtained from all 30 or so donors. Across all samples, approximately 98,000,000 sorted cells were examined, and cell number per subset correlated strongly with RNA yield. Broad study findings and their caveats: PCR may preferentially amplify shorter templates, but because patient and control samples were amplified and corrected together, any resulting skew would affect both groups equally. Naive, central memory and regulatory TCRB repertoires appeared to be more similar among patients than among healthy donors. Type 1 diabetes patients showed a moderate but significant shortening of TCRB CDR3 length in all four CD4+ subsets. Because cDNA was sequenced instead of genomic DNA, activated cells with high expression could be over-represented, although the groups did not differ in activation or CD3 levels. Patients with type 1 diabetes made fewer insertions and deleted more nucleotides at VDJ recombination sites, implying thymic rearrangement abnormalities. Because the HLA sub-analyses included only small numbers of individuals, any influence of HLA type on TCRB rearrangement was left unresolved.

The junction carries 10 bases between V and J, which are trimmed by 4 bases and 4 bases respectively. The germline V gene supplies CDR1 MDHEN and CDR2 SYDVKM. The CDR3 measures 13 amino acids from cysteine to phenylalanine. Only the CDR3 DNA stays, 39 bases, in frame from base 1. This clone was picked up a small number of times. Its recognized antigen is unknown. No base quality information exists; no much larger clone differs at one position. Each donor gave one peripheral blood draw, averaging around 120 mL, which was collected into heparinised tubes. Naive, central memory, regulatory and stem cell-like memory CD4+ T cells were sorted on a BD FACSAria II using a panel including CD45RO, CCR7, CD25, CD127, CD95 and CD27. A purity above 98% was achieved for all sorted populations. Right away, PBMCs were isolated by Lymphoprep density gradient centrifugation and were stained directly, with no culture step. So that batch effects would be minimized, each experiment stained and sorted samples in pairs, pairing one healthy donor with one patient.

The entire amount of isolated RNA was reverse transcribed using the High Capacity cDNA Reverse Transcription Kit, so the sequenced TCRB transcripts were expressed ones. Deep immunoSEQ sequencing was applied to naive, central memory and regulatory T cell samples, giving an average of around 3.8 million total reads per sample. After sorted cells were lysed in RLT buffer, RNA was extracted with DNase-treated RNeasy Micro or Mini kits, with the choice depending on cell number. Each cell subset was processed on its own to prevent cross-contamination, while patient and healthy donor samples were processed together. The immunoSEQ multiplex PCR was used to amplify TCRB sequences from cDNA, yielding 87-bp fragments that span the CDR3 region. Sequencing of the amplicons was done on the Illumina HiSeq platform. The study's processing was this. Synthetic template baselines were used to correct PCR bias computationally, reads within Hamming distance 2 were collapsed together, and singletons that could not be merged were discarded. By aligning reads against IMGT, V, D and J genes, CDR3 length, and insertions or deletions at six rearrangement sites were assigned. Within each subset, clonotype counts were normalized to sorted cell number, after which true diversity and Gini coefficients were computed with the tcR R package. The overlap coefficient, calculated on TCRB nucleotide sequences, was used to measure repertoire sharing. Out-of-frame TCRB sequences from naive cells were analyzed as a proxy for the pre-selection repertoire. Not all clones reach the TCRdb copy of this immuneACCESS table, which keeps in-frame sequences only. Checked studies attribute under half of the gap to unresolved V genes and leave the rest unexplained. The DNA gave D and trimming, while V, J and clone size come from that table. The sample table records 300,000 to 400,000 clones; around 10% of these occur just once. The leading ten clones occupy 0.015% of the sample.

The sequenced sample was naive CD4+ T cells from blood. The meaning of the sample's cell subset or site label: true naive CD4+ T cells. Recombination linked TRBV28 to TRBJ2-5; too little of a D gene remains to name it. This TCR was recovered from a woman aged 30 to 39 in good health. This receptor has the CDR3 CASSSRFPETQYF. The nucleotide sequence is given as TGTGCCAGCAGTTCGAGGTTCCCAGAGACCCAGTACTTC. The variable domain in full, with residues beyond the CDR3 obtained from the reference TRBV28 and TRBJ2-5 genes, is DVKVTQSSRYLVKRTGEKVFLECVQDMDHENMFWYRQDPGLGLRLIYFSYDVKMKEKGDIPEGYSVSREKKERFSLILESASTNQTSMYLCASSSRFPETQYFGPGTRLLVL.